One sample yielded the 31 T cell receptor beta chains listed below, sequenced in a study of regulatory T cells in long-lasting Graves disease. As to time point: persistent/refractory GD, antithyroid drugs over 5 years with positive TRAb. RNA from PBMCs was the source of the TCR library. Arm-PCR of CDR3 regions with iRepertoire HTBI primers generated TCR beta libraries. MiXCR, applied by TCRdb to the multiplex PCR reads, yields one record per CDR3 protein. The table lists approximately 470,000 distinct CDR3 sequences, more than 20% of them singletons. Sequencing was performed on peripheral blood mononuclear cells (PBMCs), taken when the disease was refractory, from a patient treated with antithyroid drugs. These receptors originate from a female donor with Graves disease.

This chain connects TRBV7-9 to TRBJ1-3; D is unclear. This CDR3 is 15 amino acids long. The germline V and J ends were trimmed by 5 bases and 0 bases, with 11 bases remaining between them. CDR1 is SEHNR and CDR2 is FQNEAQ in the germline V gene (reference sequence). The CDR3 DNA reads TGTGCCAGCAGCCATCCAGGTTACTCTGGAAACACCATATATTTT. Amino acids: CASSHPGYSGNTIYF.

This clonotype was counted many times. V usage is TRBV2 and J usage is TRBJ1-6; D remains ambiguous. From germline, CDR1 is SNHLY and CDR2 FYNNEI. V was trimmed by 1 base and J by 11 bases, leaving 9 bases between them. The CDR3 consists of 13 residues. CDR3 in DNA: TGTGCCAGCAGTGAAGGTCTATCCACACCCCTCCACTTT. Amino acids: CASSEGLSTPLHF.

This clonotype was counted many times. This chain connects TRBV10-3 to TRBJ2-7; possibly TRBD2 for D (5 bases). The germline CDR1 and CDR2 sequences are ENHRY and SYGVKD. This CDR3 region has 15 residues. Trimming took 0 bases from V and 7 from J, leaving 16 bases between them. Here the CDR3 reads CAISESGAGSQEQYF. Here the CDR3 DNA reads TGTGCCATCAGTGAGTCGGGAGCCGGTTCGCAAGAGCAGTACTTC.

In this sample, this clonotype turned up many times. V is TRBV24-1 and J is TRBJ2-7; D possibly matches TRBD1 or TRBD2 (6 bases each). V was trimmed by 7 bases and J by 6 bases, leaving 15 bases between them. CDR3 size: 13 residues. CDR1 is KGHDR and CDR2 is SFDVKD in the germline V gene. The DNA of the CDR3 is TGTGCCACCAGCACCGGGGGCCGAGGCGAGCAGTACTTC. Protein sequence: CATSTGGRGEQYF.

This clonotype was seen ten or more times. J is TRBJ2-7 and V is TRBV2; 8 nucleotides align to TRBD1. Germline loops: CDR1 SNHLY, CDR2 FYNNEI. CDR3 length: 13 amino acids. V lost 7 bases and J lost 4; bases outside the gene matches: 6. The CDR3 reads CASKRTGPYEQYF. CDR3 bases: TGTGCCAGCAAAAGGACAGGGCCATACGAGCAGTACTTC.

This clonotype showed up many times. The gene calls are TRBV11-2 and TRBJ2-7, with 8 bases lining up with TRBD1. Looked up from germline, CDR1 is SGHAT and CDR2 is FQNNGV. With 1 base clipped from V and 3 bases from J, the junction kept 11 bases outside the gene matches. This CDR3 is 17 amino acids long. The DNA for the CDR3 is TGTGCCAGCAGCTTAGGAAGCTCGACAGGGGCGAACTACGAGCAGTACTTC. It is translated as CASSLGSSTGANYEQYF.

The chain couples TRBV3-1 to TRBJ2-7, with 9 bases aligning to TRBD2. CDR3 length: 16 amino acids. Germline values: CDR1 LGHDT, CDR2 YNNKEL (reference sequence). Trimming removed 0 bases from V and 3 bases from J; junction bases left unmatched: 6. The CDR3 region has the DNA TGTGCCAGCAGCCAAGATTCTCGCGGGAGGGACTACGAGCAGTACTTC. Its protein is CASSQDSRGRDYEQYF.

This clonotype was counted only a few times. The chain uses TRBV29-1 and TRBJ2-7, with TRBD1 matching over 7 bases. The V segment lost 4 bases and the J segment 2 bases; nucleotides outside the gene matches: 2. Germline V lookup: CDR1 SQVTM, CDR2 ANQGSEA. The CDR3 extends over 12 amino acids. DNA of the CDR3: TGCAGCGTTGGCGACAGGGCCTACGAGCAGTACTTC. It specifies CSVGDRAYEQYF.

For the CDR3, the DNA is TGTGCCAGCAGGTCCCGGACTCCGGGAAATGGCTACACCTTC. The encoded protein is CASRSRTPGNGYTF. The gene calls are TRBV6-1 and TRBJ1-2; no definite D call. This CDR3 has 14 residues. The V gene lost 6 bases and the J gene lost 6 bases, with 17 bases spanning the gap. The germline V gene encodes CDR1 MNHNS and CDR2 SASEGT.

This chain uses TRBV9 with TRBJ2-7, with D perhaps matching TRBD2 (6 bases). Between the trimmed V and J ends, which lost 0 bases and 3 bases, there was a span of 16 bases. The CDR3 sequence is 16 residues long. The V gene's germline CDR1 is SGDLS and CDR2 YYNGEE. The CDR3 spells CASSVAPGGLGYEQYF. The DNA of the CDR3 is TGTGCCAGCAGCGTAGCCCCCGGAGGGCTAGGCTACGAGCAGTACTTC.

This clonotype occurred many times. This chain links TRBV6-1 with TRBJ1-1; D is undetermined. Germline loops: CDR1 MNHNS, CDR2 SASEGT. The CDR3 totals 14 residues. V was pared by 7 bases and J by 1 base, with 13 bases between. The CDR3 sequence: CASTAVLGNTEAFF. The CDR3 nucleotides are TGTGCCAGCACCGCGGTTCTAGGGAACACTGAAGCTTTCTTT.

The gene calls are TRBV7-2 and TRBJ2-7, with TRBD2 as a possible D gene (6 bases). The V gene lost 3 bases and the J gene lost 4 bases, with 16 bases spanning the gap. The CDR3 has 15 amino acids. Germline assignment: CDR1 SGHTA and CDR2 FQGNSA. CDR3 nucleotides: TGTGCCAGCAGCTTCCAACCGGGACTGGGTTACGAGCAGTACTTC. Protein sequence: CASSFQPGLGYEQYF.

Ten or more counts support this clonotype. V usage is TRBV20-1 and J usage is TRBJ2-5; D call uncertain. V was pared by 3 bases and J by 9 bases, with 14 bases between. This CDR3 region has 12 residues. Germline V gene lookup returns CDR1 DFQATT and CDR2 SNEGSKA (reference sequence). The DNA of the CDR3 is TGCAGTGCTAGGAGCGTTGAGTTGGCCCAGTACTTC. It codes for CSARSVELAQYF.

There are a few counts of this clonotype. The V call is TRBV6-2 or TRBV6-3, the J call TRBJ2-5; 7 bases match TRBD1. CDR3 size: 12 residues. In germline, CDR1 is MNHEY, CDR2 SVGEGT. The J segment lost 5 bases and the V segment lost 8 bases, leaving 5 bases of the junction unmatched. The DNA for the CDR3 is TGTGCCAGCGTAAGGGGGCGCGAGACCCAGTACTTC. Translating gives CASVRGRETQYF.

Many counts were recorded for this clonotype. This sequence joins TRBV15 and TRBJ1-1; D not resolved. In germline, CDR1 is LNHNV, CDR2 YYDKDF (reference sequence). The CDR3 has 12 amino acids. V shed 1 base and J shed 5 bases, with 5 bases lying between them. This chain's CDR3 is CATSRGRTEAFF. The CDR3 region has the DNA TGTGCCACCAGCAGAGGTAGGACTGAAGCTTTCTTT.

This clonotype appeared many times. CDR3 bases: TGTGCCAGCAGTATAGCGGGAGGGCGTAGCGAGCAGTACTTC. It specifies CASSIAGGRSEQYF. The chain carries TRBV27 and TRBJ2-7, with TRBD2 matching over 11 bases. The trim removed 5 bases at V and 6 bases at J, leaving 6 bases unmatched. This CDR3 contains 14 residues. CDR1 and CDR2 from the germline V gene are MNHEY and SMNVEV (reference sequence).

At least ten counts were recorded for this clonotype. V usage is TRBV11-1 and J usage is TRBJ1-2, with D possibly matching TRBD1 (5 bases). This CDR3 has 13 amino acids. Germline V gene sequence: CDR1 SGHAT, CDR2 FQDESV (reference sequence). Trimming removed 6 bases from V and 7 bases from J, with 15 bases in between. CDR3 sequence (DNA): TGTGCCAGCAGTTGGAGGGGTTCCCGTGGCTACACCTTC. Protein product: CASSWRGSRGYTF.

The table lists this clonotype with a count of one. V usage is TRBV9 and J usage is TRBJ2-7, with unresolved D. The V end was cut by 7 bases, the J end by 0 bases, with 14 bases between. The germline V gene encodes CDR1 SGDLS and CDR2 YYNGEE. The CDR3 runs to 14 residues. CDR3 protein: CASGATVSSYEQYF. In DNA form, the CDR3 reads TGTGCCAGCGGCGCGACGGTGAGCTCCTACGAGCAGTACTTC. The full variable domain, rest sourced from reference TRBV9 and TRBJ2-7, is DSGVTQTPKHLITATGQRVTLRCSPRSGDLSVYWYQQSLDQGLQFLIQYYNGEERAKGNILERFSAQQFPDLHSELNLSSLELGDSALYFCASGATVSSYEQYFGPGTRLTVT.

Note on this clonotype: This may come from a read error, since a much larger clone is one base off. V usage is TRBV28 and J usage is TRBJ2-5; TRBD2 matches at 7 bases. Germline CDR1 MDHEN, CDR2 SYDVKM. This CDR3 is 16 amino acids long. Here the CDR3 reads CASTPGLGGRGENQYF. In DNA form, the CDR3 reads TGTGCCAGCACCCCGGGGTTGGGCGGGAGAGGGGAGAACCAGTACTTC.

This CDR3 reads CASTPPIGEQYF. The DNA for the CDR3 is TGTGCCAGCACACCCCCTATCGGAGAGCAGTACTTC. The rearrangement joins TRBV7-2 to TRBJ2-7, with unresolved D. Trimming removed 7 bases from V and 7 bases from J, with 14 bases in between. Germline CDR1 reads SGHTA; CDR2 reads FQGNSA. The CDR3 runs to 12 residues.

This clonotype was seen at least ten times. V gene TRBV24-1 combines with J gene TRBJ2-5; weak D call: TRBD1 (5 bases). This CDR3 has 14 residues. CDR1 is KGHDR, CDR2 SFDVKD, per germline. Trimming shortened V by 1 base and J by 6 bases, and 11 bases separated the two germline ends. CDR3 residues: CATSDFGQGKTQYF. CDR3 nucleotides: TGTGCCACCAGTGATTTCGGGCAGGGAAAGACCCAGTACTTC.

In its sample, this clonotype was seen a few times. The gene calls are TRBV6-5 and TRBJ2-7; tentative D call: TRBD1 (6 bases). Germline CDR1 reads MNHEY; CDR2 reads SVGAGI. The CDR3 has 16 residues. Trimming pared 0 bases from V and 6 bases from J, leaving 18 bases between. DNA for the CDR3: TGTGCCAGCAGTTACTCCCCAGGGGCCTCCATTGGCGAGCAGTACTTC. Translation gives CASSYSPGASIGEQYF.

This clonotype has at least ten counts. This rearrangement joins TRBV7-2 to TRBJ2-5, with D possibly being TRBD1 (5 bases). Per germline, CDR1 SGHTA and CDR2 FQGNSA. The CDR3 sequence is 14 residues long. V lost 3 bases and J lost 5, with 13 bases in between. CDR3 residues: CASSFSGYGETQYF. In DNA form, the CDR3 reads TGTGCCAGCAGCTTTTCAGGGTATGGGGAGACCCAGTACTTC.

Concerning this clonotype itself: A much larger clone differs by one base, so this may be a read error. This chain uses TRBV5-1 with TRBJ1-2; D might be TRBD1 (5 bases). V lost 2 bases and J 7 bases, leaving 12 bases between the germline ends. The CDR3 is 13 residues long. The germline V gene has CDR1 SGHRS and CDR2 YFSETQ. CDR3 DNA: TGCGCCAGCAGCTTCCGGGGGGACTGTGGCTACACCTTC. Its protein is CASSFRGDCGYTF.

The genes are TRBV15 and TRBJ2-7, with TRBD2 as a possible D gene (6 bases). This CDR3 has 17 amino acids. The germline V gene encodes CDR1 LNHNV and CDR2 YYDKDF (reference sequence). V shed 1 base and J shed 4 bases, with 20 bases lying between them. In DNA, the CDR3 is TGTGCCACCAGCAGAGGCCGGGACTCCCCCGGCCAGTACGAGCAGTACTTC. Its protein is CATSRGRDSPGQYEQYF.

This clonotype was found a few times. CDR3 loop: CASSYGDNSPLHF. In nucleotides, the CDR3 is TGTGCCAGCAGTTACGGGGATAATTCACCCCTCCACTTT. This chain links TRBV6-2 or TRBV6-3 with TRBJ1-6; D ambiguous. This CDR3 spans 13 amino acids. Germline V lookup: CDR1 MNHEY, CDR2 SVGEGT. Trimming pared 2 bases from V and 5 bases from J, leaving 4 bases between.

The chain couples TRBV5-1 to TRBJ1-1; 8 nucleotides line up with TRBD1. The CDR3 consists of 16 residues. V was pared by 0 bases and J by 1 base, with 5 bases of the junction left unmatched. In germline, CDR1 is SGHRS, CDR2 YFSETQ. In DNA form, the CDR3 reads TGCGCCAGCAGCTTGGCTCGACAGGGGAGGAACACTGAAGCTTTCTTT. It codes for CASSLARQGRNTEAFF.

This clonotype was detected many times. This chain connects TRBV28 to TRBJ1-5; 7 bases agree with TRBD1. Trimming cost V 4 bases and J 1 base; bases outside gene matches: 7. The germline V gene has CDR1 MDHEN and CDR2 SYDVKM. This CDR3 spans 16 amino acids. CDR3 sequence (DNA): TGTGCCAGCAGTTCCCCGGGACAGCTCAGCAATCAGCCCCAGCATTTT. Translating it yields CASSSPGQLSNQPQHF.

This clonotype was counted many times. This chain links TRBV24-1 with TRBJ2-2; D is undetermined. Germline V gene sequence: CDR1 KGHDR, CDR2 SFDVKD. This CDR3 region has 14 residues. V lost 3 bases, J lost 5 bases, and 9 bases lay in between. The CDR3 loop is CATSDHPVTGELFF. The CDR3 DNA is TGTGCCACCAGTGATCACCCGGTTACCGGGGAGCTGTTTTTT.

This clonotype came up many times. The chain combines TRBV27 with TRBJ1-6; D perhaps matches TRBD1 (6 bases). The germline gives CDR1 MNHEY, CDR2 SMNVEV (reference sequence). Trimming took 3 bases from V and 1 from J, leaving 13 bases between them. The CDR3 has 17 amino acids. In nucleotides, the CDR3 is TGTGCCAGCAGTTTTTTGGGGGGCGAATCCTATAATTCACCCCTCCACTTT. Translation gives CASSFLGGESYNSPLHF.

The V and J genes are TRBV7-9 and TRBJ1-1; possibly TRBD1 for D (6 bases). Germline V CDR1 and CDR2: SEHNR, FQNEAQ (reference sequence). The CDR3 covers 16 residues. With 0 bases removed from V and 4 bases from J, the gap between germline ends came to 15 bases. CDR3 nucleotides: TGTGCCAGCAGCTTAGCGGTCGGGGGCCTCGGCACTGAAGCTTTCTTT. Protein sequence: CASSLAVGGLGTEAFF.